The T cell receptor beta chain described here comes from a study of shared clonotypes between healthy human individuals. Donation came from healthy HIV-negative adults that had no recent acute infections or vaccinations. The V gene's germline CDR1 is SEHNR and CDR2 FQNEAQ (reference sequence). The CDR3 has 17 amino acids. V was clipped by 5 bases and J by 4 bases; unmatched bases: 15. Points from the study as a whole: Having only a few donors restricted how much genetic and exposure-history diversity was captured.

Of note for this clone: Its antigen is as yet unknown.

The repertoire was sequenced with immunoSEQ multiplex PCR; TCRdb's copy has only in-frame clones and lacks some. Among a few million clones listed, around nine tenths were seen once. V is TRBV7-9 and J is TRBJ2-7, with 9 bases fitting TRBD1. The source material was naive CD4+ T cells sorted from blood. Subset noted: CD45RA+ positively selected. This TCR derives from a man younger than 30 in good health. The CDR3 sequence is CASSRRGVTGGSYEQYF. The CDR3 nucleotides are TGTGCCAGCAGCCGACGCGGGGTCACAGGGGGCTCGTACGAGCAGTACTTC. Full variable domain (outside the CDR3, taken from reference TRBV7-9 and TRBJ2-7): DTGVSQNPRHKITKRGQNVTFRCDPISEHNRLYWYRQTLGQGPEFLTYFQNEAQLEKSRLLSDRFSAERPKGSFSTLEIQRTEQGDSAMYLCASSRRGVTGGSYEQYFGPGTRLTVT.